The text below deals with one TCR beta chain. This clone was seen more than once but under ten times. Its target antigen remains unknown. Base qualities are not provided; no much larger clone lies one nucleotide away. Library prep was done by the immunoSEQ multiplex PCR assay. For the multiplex PCR, a mixture combining 60 forward primers for TCR Vbeta segments and 13 reverse primers for TCR Jbeta segments was used. The CDR3 region of rearranged TCR beta genes was amplified from genomic DNA with a multiplex PCR assay. Amplified TCR beta libraries were sequenced as 87-base-pair reads on the Illumina HiSeq System. Regarding the original processing steps: Across the 670 or so repertoires, a later analysis counted tens of millions of unique TCR beta chains, roughly 11 million of which were shared by at least two donors. Raw reads were error-corrected and collapsed into unique sequences by a nearest-neighbor algorithm in which closely related sequences were merged to remove PCR and sequencing errors. V, D and J gene segments were assigned by aligning CDR3 sequences to IMGT reference sequences. For a sequence to be retained, a match of at least six nucleotides was required to both a V gene segment and a J gene segment. A rearrangement was called productive if the CDR3 had no stop codons and remained in frame with V and J, and every other rearrangement was called non-productive. Following IMGT convention, CDR3 was defined as the stretch from the second conserved V-encoded cysteine to the conserved J-encoded phenylalanine. The earlier analysis of some 580 of the donors excluded any sequence lacking an unambiguous match to a single V gene segment. In an earlier analysis of a few hundred of the donors, V segments were called functional above 56.7% productive rearrangements and were called segregating when the between-donor standard deviation exceeded 5%. A statistical classification framework was developed to diagnose cytomegalovirus status using the catalog of TCR beta chain sequences. V and J gene assignment, in a later analysis, came from comparing TCR nucleotide sequences with IMGT/GENE-DB human TR gene sequences. In a later analysis, CDR3 sequences and most-parsimonious VDJ recombination scenarios were assigned using the TCRdist pipeline. In a later analysis, every TCR beta chain was defined by the combination of its CDR3 amino acid sequence and its V-gene family, and reads without a unique V-gene family were dropped. In a later analysis, around 650 highly shared, low-generation-probability nucleotide sequences were removed to address suspected cross-contamination and a sequencing artifact. In a later analysis, a clonal expansion index for each public chain was calculated from normalized within-repertoire ranks of inferred template counts. In a later analysis, generation probabilities were computed using a VDJ recombination model fitted to out-of-frame rearrangements, and the results were checked against IGoR. In a later analysis, hypergeometric tests were used to score TCR-TCR, TCR-HLA and TCR-CMV co-occurrence, with a repertoire-size bias correction applied to TCR pairs. To estimate false discovery rates, a later analysis permuted the HLA or CMV assignments 20 times. In a later analysis, co-occurring TCRs were grouped using DBSCAN, and TCRdist sequence similarity was added for clustering within HLA-allele-positive subsets. For co-occurrence clustering, repertoires with fewer than 30,000 or more than 120,000 public chains were excluded, along with a handful of repertoires with anomalous nucleotide sharing. In its TCRdb copy, this immuneACCESS table keeps in-frame sequences only and misses some clones. Where compared with another copy, unresolved V genes explain less than half of these, and the others have no known cause. V, J and clone size are those of that table, while D and trimming were read from the DNA. For this sample the table gives about 160,000 clones, of which about 72% were detected only once. More than 3.5% of the sample comes from the top ten.

This entry comes from a study of cytomegalovirus exposure and HLA in healthy donors (TCRdb year 2017). Some background on the complete study: According to an earlier analysis of around 600 of the donors, 150 million to 200 million T cells yielded approximately 120 million unique TCR beta sequences and about 280 Gb of sequence data. The study was designed to test whether signatures of past pathogen exposure could be identified by cataloging public T cell receptors. The genetic ancestry cluster associated with self-reported Caucasian donors included around 76% of the 398 genotyped donors. Every discovery cohort repertoire had been produced on one sequencing platform. Using immunosequencing, the study profiled T cell repertoires from about 620 subjects and related those repertoires to cytomegalovirus serostatus. Several DR-DQ haplotypes were treated as single units for association and clustering because of strong linkage in the cohort. To decide whether each TCR beta V gene segment behaved as functional or pseudogenic, an earlier analysis of approximately 600 of the donors relied on high-throughput TCR beta sequencing. The study combined high-throughput TCR immunosequencing, statistical association of individual TCRs with disease status, and machine learning to predict cytomegalovirus infection status. The number of donors typed differed by locus, with 629-630 for A, B, C, DRB1 and DQB1, around 500 for DQA1, about 610 for DPA1, and some 450 for DPB1. A later genetic analysis took genome-wide SNP genotypes for about 55% of the 666 donors and used that subset as a discovery cohort. Across under 500 genotyped donors of the cohort, an average of approximately 220,000 unique TCR beta nucleotide sequences per donor were sequenced, and about a sixth of those sequences were non-productive. Roughly 300 gigabases of sequencing data and approximately 85 million unique TCR sequences were included in an early release covering around 650 HLA-typed donors. Besides the first cohort of hundreds of subjects, a separate validation cohort made up of some 110 different subjects was used. HLA typing covered class I and class II loci at four-digit resolution. Alongside the repertoire data, information on donor age, sex, ethnicity and CMV serostatus was compiled. Rather than drawing on any new phenotypic data, the later analysis identified candidate immune exposures from TCR beta sequences and the way those sequences occurred across donors. A later analysis re-examined previously published TCR beta repertoires from more than 550 donors and added high-resolution HLA genotyping to investigate patterns of TCR occurrence.

Here is what the overall study found, with its caveats: Some IMGT-functional V segments, including TRBV6-2 and TRBV6-3, could not be told apart with the 87-base-pair reads, so those segments were excluded. Most CMV-associated TCR beta chains appeared to be HLA-restricted in a later analysis, and the HLA associations seemed to be driven largely by CMV exposure. Most TCR sequences were seen in very few donors, while some public TCRs were found in many individuals. Because some donors lacked HLA typing at each locus, the association tests relied only on the typed subset. The earlier analysis of 587 of the donors excluded around 17 rarely observed V segments, including chromosome 9 orphons, because counts were too low. When HLA alleles, especially DR and DQ, strongly co-occurred, attributing TCR associations to individual alleles was difficult. Several of the top co-occurrence clusters appeared to be linked to parvovirus B19, influenza, CMV and Epstein-Barr virus, according to a later analysis. The classifier was reported to diagnose cytomegalovirus status with high specificity and sensitivity in both the original cohort and the validation cohort. The authors suggested that the approach could potentially be extended to other disease states and immunological phenotypes. A later analysis found that HLA-associated TCR beta chains were more clonally expanded and had lower generation probabilities than equally common non-associated chains. In an earlier analysis of 450 to 750 of the donors, most TCR beta V segments appeared in productive rearrangements about 87% or about 30% of the time, broadly matching IMGT annotations. An association between a missense DCLRE1C variant and V-gene and J-gene trimming of TCR beta chains was found in a later genetic analysis and replicated in an independent cohort. In a later genetic analysis, fewer N-insertions in productive TCRs were reported among donors in an Asian-associated ancestry cluster than the roughly 640-donor mean. A few of the identified cytomegalovirus-associated TCR beta chains were confirmed in vitro to be specific for cytomegalovirus antigens. In a later analysis, the rate of TCR association differed among HLA loci, with DRB1 alleles having the most associated TCRs and HLA-C alleles having the fewest. In the study, approximately 150 TCR beta chains were listed as associated with cytomegalovirus. The sequencing pipeline was judged likely to have produced a cluster of highly shared sequence variants as a technical artifact. In this cohort, only TCR beta chains were sequenced, and detectable features were limited by the absence of alpha or paired-chain data. A later analysis associated 15,000 to 20,000 TCR beta sequences with specific HLA alleles at a false discovery rate of 0.05. The presence/absence analyses assumed that sequencing depth was roughly uniform across donors, and that assumption may not be true. Immune exposure information for the cohort was limited to CMV serostatus. Linkage disequilibrium might explain the correlated functional status among segregating V segments, but an unknown experimental factor could not be excluded. A further reported finding was that TCR beta sequences accurately predicted the HLA-A and HLA-B alleles for most subjects in the first cohort.

In total, 630 or so healthy bone marrow donors made up the cohort. Cohort members were all nominally healthy when sampled, although unrecorded immune exposures were likely present. The donor was CMV seropositive and belonged to the group of some 290 seropositive cohort members. Every donor gave a peripheral blood sample, and the peripheral blood mononuclear cells from that sample were used for TCR beta sequencing. Genomic DNA extraction from the blood cell samples was performed with the Qiagen DNeasy Blood Extraction Kit. Looking up the germline V gene yields CDR1 LGHNA and CDR2 YNFKEQ. The cysteine opens and the phenylalanine closes a CDR3 of 15 amino acids. The retained sequence is limited to the CDR3, 45 bases, with the frame set at the first base. Unmatched junction bases come to 6, with V trimmed by 9 bases and J by 3 bases.

The rearrangement joined TRBV4-2 to TRBJ2-3; the central 13 bases match TRBD2. This receptor was obtained from a man younger than 40 in good health and CMV-seropositive. The sample taken for sequencing was PBMCs. In nucleotide form, the sequence is TGTGCCAGAGGAACTAGCGGGGGGGCAACAGATACGCAGTATTTT. It translates to CARGTSGGATDTQYF.